Described below is a single TCR beta chain sequence and its context. What it binds is unknown. Time point denoted: week 11, during vaccination. In every dose of vaccine, 300 ug of mutant IDH1 20-mer peptide was given alongside topical imiquimod. Sequenced by immunoSEQ multiplex PCR; TCRdb stores in-frame clones only, minus some. The table has about 64,000 clones, approximately 84% seen once; the top ten hold roughly 9%. V was pared by 0 bases and J by 7 bases, with 11 bases between. CDR3 length: 14 amino acids. Germline V gives CDR1 SGHTS, CDR2 YDEGEE. The data were taken from a study of a mutant IDH1 vaccine in newly diagnosed glioma. Study at large: The earlier regimen, radiotherapy, temozolomide, or both, was most often both.

The sequence came from a woman between 45 and 65 years old with glioma. V is TRBV5-8 and J is TRBJ1-5; D perhaps matches TRBD1 (5 bases). The sample in question was PBMCs, obtained from a glioma patient whose treatment included an IDH1 peptide vaccine. Here the CDR3 DNA reads TGTGCCAGCAGCTTGGACCCAGGGAGCCAGCCCCAGCATTTT. This translates into CASSLDPGSQPQHF.